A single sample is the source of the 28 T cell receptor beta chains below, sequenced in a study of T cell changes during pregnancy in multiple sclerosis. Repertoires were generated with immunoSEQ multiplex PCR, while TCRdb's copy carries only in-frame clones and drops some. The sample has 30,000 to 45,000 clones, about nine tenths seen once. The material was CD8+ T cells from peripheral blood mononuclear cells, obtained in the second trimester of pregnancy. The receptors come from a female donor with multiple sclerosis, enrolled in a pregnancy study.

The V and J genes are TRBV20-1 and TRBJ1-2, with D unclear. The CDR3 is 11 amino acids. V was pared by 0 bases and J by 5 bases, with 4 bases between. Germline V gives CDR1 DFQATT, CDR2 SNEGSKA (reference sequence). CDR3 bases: TGCAGTGCTAGAGACGGGTATGGCTACACCTTC. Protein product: CSARDGYGYTF.

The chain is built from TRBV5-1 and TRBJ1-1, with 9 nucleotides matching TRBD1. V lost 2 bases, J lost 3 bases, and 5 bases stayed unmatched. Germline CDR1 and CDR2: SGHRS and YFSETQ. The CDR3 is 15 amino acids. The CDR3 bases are TGCGCCAGCAGCTTTAAGACAGGGGGTTACACTGAAGCTTTCTTT. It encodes CASSFKTGGYTEAFF.

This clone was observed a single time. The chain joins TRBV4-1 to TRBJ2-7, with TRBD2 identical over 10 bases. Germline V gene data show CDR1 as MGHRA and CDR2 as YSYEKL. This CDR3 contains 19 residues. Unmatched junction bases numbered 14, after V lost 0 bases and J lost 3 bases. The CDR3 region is CASSQEPQLAGQFYYEQYF. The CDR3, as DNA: TGCGCCAGCAGCCAAGAGCCTCAACTAGCGGGACAATTCTACTACGAGCAGTACTTC.

CDR3 protein: CASSPTVSGNTIYF. The CDR3 DNA sequence: TGTGCCAGCAGTCCCACTGTATCTGGAAACACCATATATTTT. This chain connects TRBV25-1 to TRBJ1-3; D unresolved. Trimming took 5 bases from V and 1 from J, leaving 9 bases between them. The CDR3 has 14 amino acids. The germline CDR1 and CDR2 sequences are MGHDK and SYGVNS.

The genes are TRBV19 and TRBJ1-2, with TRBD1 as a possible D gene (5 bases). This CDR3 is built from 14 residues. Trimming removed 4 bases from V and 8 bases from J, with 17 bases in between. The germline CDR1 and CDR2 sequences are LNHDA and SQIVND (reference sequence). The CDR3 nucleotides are TGTGCCAGTAGTACACTGGCCACAGGTCCCGGCTACACCTTC. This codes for CASSTLATGPGYTF. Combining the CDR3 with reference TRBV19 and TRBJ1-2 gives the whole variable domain DGGITQSPKYLFRKEGQNVTLSCEQNLNHDAMYWYRQDPGQGLRLIYYSQIVNDFQKGDIAEGYSVSREKKESFPLTVTSAQKNPTAFYLCASSTLATGPGYTFGSGTRLTVV.

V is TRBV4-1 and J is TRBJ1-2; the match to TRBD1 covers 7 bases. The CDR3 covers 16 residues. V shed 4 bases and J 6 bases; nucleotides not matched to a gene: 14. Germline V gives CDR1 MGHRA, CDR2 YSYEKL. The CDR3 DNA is TGCGCCAGCAGCCGTCTCAGGGGGGAAGGAGATCATGGCTACACCTTC. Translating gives CASSRLRGEGDHGYTF.

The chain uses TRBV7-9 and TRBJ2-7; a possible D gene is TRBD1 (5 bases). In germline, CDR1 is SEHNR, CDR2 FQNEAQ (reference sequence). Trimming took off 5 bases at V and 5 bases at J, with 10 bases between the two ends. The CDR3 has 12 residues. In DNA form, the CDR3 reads TGTGCCAGCAGCCCCAGGGTCCACGAGCAGTACTTC. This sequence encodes CASSPRVHEQYF.

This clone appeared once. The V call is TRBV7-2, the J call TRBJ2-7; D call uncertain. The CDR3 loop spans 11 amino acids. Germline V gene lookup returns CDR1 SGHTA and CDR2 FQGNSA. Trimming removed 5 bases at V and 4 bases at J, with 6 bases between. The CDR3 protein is CASSRGYEQYF. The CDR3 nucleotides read TGTGCCAGCAGCCGAGGATACGAGCAGTACTTC. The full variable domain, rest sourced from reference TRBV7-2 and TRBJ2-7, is GAGVSQSPSNKVTEKGKDVELRCDPISGHTALYWYRQSLGQGLEFLIYFQGNSAPDKSGLPSDRFSAERTGGSVSTLTIQRTQQEDSAVYLCASSRGYEQYFGPGTRLTVT.

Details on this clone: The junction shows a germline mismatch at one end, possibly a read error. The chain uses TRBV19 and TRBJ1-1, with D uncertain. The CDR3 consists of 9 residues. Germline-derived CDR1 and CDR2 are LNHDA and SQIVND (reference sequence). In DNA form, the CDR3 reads TGTGCCAGTAGTTTAGAAGCTTTCTTT. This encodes CASSLEAFF.

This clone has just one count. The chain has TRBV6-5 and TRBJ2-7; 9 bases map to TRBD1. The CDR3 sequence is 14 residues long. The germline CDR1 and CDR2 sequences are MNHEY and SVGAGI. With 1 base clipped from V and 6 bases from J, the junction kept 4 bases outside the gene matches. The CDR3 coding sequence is TGTGCCAGCAGTTACTTCTCGACAGGGGGCGAGCAGTACTTC. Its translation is CASSYFSTGGEQYF.

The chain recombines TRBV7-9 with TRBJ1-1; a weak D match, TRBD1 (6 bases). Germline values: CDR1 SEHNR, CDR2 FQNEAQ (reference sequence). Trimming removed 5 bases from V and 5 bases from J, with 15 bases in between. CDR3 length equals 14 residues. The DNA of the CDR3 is TGTGCCAGCAGCCCCCCCAGGGGATTTACTGAAGCTTTCTTT. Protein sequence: CASSPPRGFTEAFF.

CDR3 DNA sequence: TGTGCCAGCAGCTTGTTCGATGGCTACACCTTC. It codes for CASSLFDGYTF. The J gene is TRBJ1-2, the V gene TRBV5-4; D is unresolved. The V end was cut by 1 base, the J end by 6 bases, with 4 bases between. Per the germline V gene, CDR1 is SGHNT and CDR2 is YYREEE (reference sequence). The CDR3 sequence is 11 residues long.

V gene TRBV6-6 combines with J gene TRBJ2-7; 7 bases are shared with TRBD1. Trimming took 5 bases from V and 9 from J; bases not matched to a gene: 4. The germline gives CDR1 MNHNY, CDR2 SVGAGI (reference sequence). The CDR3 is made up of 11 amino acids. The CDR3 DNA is TGTGCCAGCAGTCACACAGGGGCGCAGTACTTC. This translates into CASSHTGAQYF.

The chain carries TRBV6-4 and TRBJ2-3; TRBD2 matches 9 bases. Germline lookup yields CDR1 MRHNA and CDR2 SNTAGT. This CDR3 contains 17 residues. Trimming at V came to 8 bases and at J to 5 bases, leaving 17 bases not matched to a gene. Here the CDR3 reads CASHTLSGGLGGDTQYF. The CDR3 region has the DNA TGTGCCAGCCACACCCTTAGCGGGGGCCTAGGGGGAGATACGCAGTATTTT.

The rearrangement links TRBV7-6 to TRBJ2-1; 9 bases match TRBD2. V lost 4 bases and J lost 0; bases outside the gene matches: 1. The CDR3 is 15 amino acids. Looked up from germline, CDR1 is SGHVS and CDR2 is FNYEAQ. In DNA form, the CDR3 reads TGTGCCAGCAGCTATAGCGGGAGCTCCTACAATGAGCAGTTCTTC. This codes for CASSYSGSSYNEQFF.

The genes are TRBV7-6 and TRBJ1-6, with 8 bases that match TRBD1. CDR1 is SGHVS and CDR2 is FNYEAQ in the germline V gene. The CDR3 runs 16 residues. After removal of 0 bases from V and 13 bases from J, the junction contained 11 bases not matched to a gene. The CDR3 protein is CASSLALGQGVLPLHF. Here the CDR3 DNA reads TGTGCCAGCAGCTTAGCGCTAGGACAGGGTGTCCTTCCCCTCCACTTT. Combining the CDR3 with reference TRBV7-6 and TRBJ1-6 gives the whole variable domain GAGVSQSPRYKVTKRGQDVALRCDPISGHVSLYWYRQALGQGPEFLTYFNYEAQQDKSGLPNDRFSAERPEGSISTLTIQRTEQRDSAMYRCASSLALGQGVLPLHFGNGTRLTVT.

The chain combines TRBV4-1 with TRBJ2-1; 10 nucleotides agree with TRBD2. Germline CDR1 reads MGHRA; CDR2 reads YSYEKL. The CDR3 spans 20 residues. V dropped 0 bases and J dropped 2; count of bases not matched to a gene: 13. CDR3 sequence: CASSQDRRGSSGGPYNEQFF. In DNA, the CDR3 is TGCGCCAGCAGCCAAGATCGGCGCGGTTCTAGCGGGGGCCCCTACAATGAGCAGTTCTTC.

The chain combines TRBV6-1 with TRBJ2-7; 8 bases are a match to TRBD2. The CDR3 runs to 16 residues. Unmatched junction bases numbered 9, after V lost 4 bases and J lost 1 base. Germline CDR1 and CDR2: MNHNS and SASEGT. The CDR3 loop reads CASSVVAGSDSYEQYF. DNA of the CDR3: TGTGCCAGCAGTGTAGTAGCGGGGAGCGATTCCTACGAGCAGTACTTC.

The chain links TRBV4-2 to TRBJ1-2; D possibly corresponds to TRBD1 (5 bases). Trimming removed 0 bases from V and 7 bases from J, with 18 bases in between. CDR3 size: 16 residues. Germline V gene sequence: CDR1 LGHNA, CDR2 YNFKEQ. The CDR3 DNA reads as TGTGCCAGCAGCCAAGATTTAGGGGCAGATCTATTTGGCTACACCTTC. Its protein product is CASSQDLGADLFGYTF.

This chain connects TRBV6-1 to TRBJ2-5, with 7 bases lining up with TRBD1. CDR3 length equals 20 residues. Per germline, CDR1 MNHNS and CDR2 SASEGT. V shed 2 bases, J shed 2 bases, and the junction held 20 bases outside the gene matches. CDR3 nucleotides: TGTGCCAGCAGTGAACCTCCGAACTTACTCTGGACAGGAGCACAAGAGACCCAGTACTTC. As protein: CASSEPPNLLWTGAQETQYF.

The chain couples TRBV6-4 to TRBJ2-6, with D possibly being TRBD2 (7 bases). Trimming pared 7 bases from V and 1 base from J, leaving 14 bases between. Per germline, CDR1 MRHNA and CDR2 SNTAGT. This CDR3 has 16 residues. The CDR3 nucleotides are TGTGCCAGCACCCTAGGGGGGGCGTCTGGGGCCAACGTCCTGACTTTC. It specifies CASTLGGASGANVLTF.

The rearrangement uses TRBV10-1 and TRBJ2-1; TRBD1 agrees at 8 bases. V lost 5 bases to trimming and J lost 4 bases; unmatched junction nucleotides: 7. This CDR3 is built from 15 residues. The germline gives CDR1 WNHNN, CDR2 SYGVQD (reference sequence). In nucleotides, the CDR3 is TGCGCCAGCAGTCCCGACAGGGGCCCATACAATGAGCAGTTCTTC. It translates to CASSPDRGPYNEQFF.

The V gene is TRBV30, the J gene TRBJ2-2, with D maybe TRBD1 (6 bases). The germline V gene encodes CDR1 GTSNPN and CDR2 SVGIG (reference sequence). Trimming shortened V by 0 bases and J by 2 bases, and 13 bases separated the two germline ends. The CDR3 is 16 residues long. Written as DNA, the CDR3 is TGTGCCTGGAGTGTAGAAGGACAGTTAAACACCGGGGAGCTGTTTTTT. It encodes CAWSVEGQLNTGELFF.

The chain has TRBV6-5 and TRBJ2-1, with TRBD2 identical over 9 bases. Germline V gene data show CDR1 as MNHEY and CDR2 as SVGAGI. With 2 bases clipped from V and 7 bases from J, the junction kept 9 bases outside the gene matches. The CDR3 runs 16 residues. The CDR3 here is CASSYLGGGAENEQFF. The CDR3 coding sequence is TGTGCCAGCAGTTACCTCGGCGGGGGGGCCGAAAATGAGCAGTTCTTC.

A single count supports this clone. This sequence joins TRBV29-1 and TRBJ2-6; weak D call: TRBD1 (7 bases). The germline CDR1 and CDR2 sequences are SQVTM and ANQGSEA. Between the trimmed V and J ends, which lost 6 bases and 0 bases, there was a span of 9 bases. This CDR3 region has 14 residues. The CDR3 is CSVRGDSGANVLTF. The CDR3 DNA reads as TGCAGCGTCAGGGGGGACTCTGGGGCCAACGTCCTGACTTTC.

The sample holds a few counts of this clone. The CDR3 nucleotides are TGCGCCAGCAGCCAGGAACTAGCGGGGGGGCCGGATACGCAGTATTTT. Residues: CASSQELAGGPDTQYF. This chain connects TRBV4-3 to TRBJ2-3, with 13 bases matching TRBD2. CDR3 length equals 16 residues. V trimming: 3 bases; J trimming: 6 bases; junction bases outside the gene matches: 6. CDR1 and CDR2 from the germline V gene are LGHNA and YSLEER.

The CDR3, as DNA: TGTGCCAGCAGCTTAGCGAGCGGGGGGGTCTACGAGCAGTACTTC. It translates to CASSLASGGVYEQYF. The V gene is TRBV7-2, the J gene TRBJ2-7; TRBD2 matches 10 bases. Per the germline V gene, CDR1 is SGHTA and CDR2 is FQGNSA. J gave up 3 bases and V 0 bases, and 2 bases lay outside the gene matches. The CDR3 contains 15 residues.

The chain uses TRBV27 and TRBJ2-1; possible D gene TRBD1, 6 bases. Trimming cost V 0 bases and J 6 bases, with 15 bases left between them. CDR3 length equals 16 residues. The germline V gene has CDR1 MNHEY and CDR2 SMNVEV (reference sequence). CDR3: CASSLSPGVLSNEQFF. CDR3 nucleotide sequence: TGTGCCAGCAGTTTATCTCCAGGGGTCCTCAGCAATGAGCAGTTCTTC.